These T cell receptor beta chains were read from a single sample in a study of shared clonotypes between healthy human individuals. This table comes from immunoSEQ multiplex PCR, and its TCRdb copy is limited to in-frame clones, with some not included. The sample gives about 2 million clones, approximately 95% of which show up once; roughly 1% is in the top ten. The sample comprised naive CD8+ T cells sorted from blood. These receptor sequences come from a man aged 18 to 29 in good health. Each CDR3 is given with its conserved first and last residue. A D gene is named only where the DNA matches it firmly. Only some rows state a clone size, as once, few, many or a class for expanded clones.

. TRBJ2-1 once TRBV4-3 CASSQVSGAYNEQFF TGCGCCAGCAGCCAAGTTTCAGGAGCCTACAATGAGCAGTTCTTC
. TRBJ2-7 . TRBV6-5 CASSYSLQAYEQYF TGTGCCAGCAGTTACTCCTTACAGGCCTACGAGCAGTACTTC
. TRBJ2-7 . TRBV25-1 CASSGVRGEGEQYF TGTGCCAGCAGTGGGGTGAGAGGGGAAGGAGAGCAGTACTTC
. TRBJ2-7 . TRBV9 CASSVGQAPYEQYF TGTGCCAGCAGCGTAGGACAGGCGCCCTACGAGCAGTACTTC
TRBD1 TRBJ2-7 . TRBV6-5 CASSYSRTGQDYEQYF TGTGCCAGCAGTTACTCTCGGACAGGACAAGACTACGAGCAGTACTTC
. TRBJ2-7 . TRBV7-9 CASSSVRGTDYEQYF TGTGCCAGCAGCTCAGTCCGGGGGACAGACTACGAGCAGTACTTC
TRBD1 TRBJ2-2 . TRBV7-9 CASSLVPTGMNTGELFF TGTGCCAGCAGCTTAGTGCCGACAGGGATGAACACCGGGGAGCTGTTTTTT
TRBD2 TRBJ2-5 . TRBV18 CASSSDVGGDETQYF TGTGCCAGCTCTTCGGATGTGGGAGGGGACGAGACCCAGTACTTC
. TRBJ1-5 . TRBV6-5 CASSSGGGYQPQHF TGTGCCAGCAGCAGCGGGGGTGGCTATCAGCCCCAGCATTTT
. TRBJ2-7 . TRBV9 CASSDRDGSYEQYF TGTGCCAGCAGCGACCGGGACGGATCCTACGAGCAGTACTTC
TRBD2 TRBJ2-7 . TRBV9 CASSVGGGTYEQYF TGTGCCAGCAGCGTCGGCGGGGGGACTTACGAGCAGTACTTC
. TRBJ2-7 . TRBV28 CASSFSAPDGSYEQYF TGTGCCAGCAGTTTTTCCGCTCCCGACGGCTCCTACGAGCAGTACTTC
. TRBJ2-1 once TRBV27 CASGFPGLSNEQFF TGTGCCAGCGGGTTCCCTGGGCTGAGCAATGAGCAGTTCTTC
. TRBJ2-1 . TRBV28 CASSDTVSGEQFF TGTGCCAGCAGTGACACCGTTTCCGGTGAGCAGTTCTTC